This TCR beta chain is from a study of T-cell memory formation after mild COVID-19 (dated by TCRdb to the early 2020s). With respect to the entire study: TCR sequence clusters from the two donors were largely donor specific. In a couple of donors, T-cell clones that expanded and contracted after mild COVID-19 were tracked by sequencing TCRalpha and TCRbeta repertoires over time. Two young, previously healthy adult volunteers made up the cohort, one male and one female. What the study reported, not specific to this receptor: Contracting CD4+ clones turned up mainly in the CM and EM memory subsets, whereas EMRA was where CD8+ clones were enriched. Balanced CD4/CD8 phenotypes were observed for clones contracting from day 15 to 85, whereas a bias towards CD4+ was observed for a second wave of clones expanding from day 15 to 37. Whether the second-wave clones peaking on day 37 were SARS-CoV-2 specific was not confirmed. The detection of some responding clones in pre-infection memory suggests that pre-existing cross-reactive memory T cells joined the SARS-CoV-2 response. Only a couple of mild cases were covered by the study, and larger cohorts that include severe cases with pre-infection samples were considered necessary.

This clonotype was counted only a few times. Its recognized antigen is unknown. Within one base of it there is no much larger clone, and no base qualities were kept. V lost 5 bases and J lost 1 base; the stretch between them is 11 bases long. The CDR1 and CDR2 encoded by the germline V gene (reference sequence) are MNHEY and SMNVEV. Reading from cysteine to phenylalanine, the CDR3 counts 14 amino acids. Just the 42-base CDR3 DNA is kept, in frame starting at base 1. PBMCs were isolated by Ficoll-Paque density gradient centrifugation. The reads were generated on an Illumina NovaSeq 6000. Using 5'RACE with constant-segment primers, TCRalpha and TCRbeta cDNA libraries were constructed, with sample barcodes and unique molecular identifiers added in the process. Trizol reagent was used to extract RNA from every sample. Libraries were amplified in two PCR steps, with a second sample barcode and Illumina TruSeq adapters added in the second step. The libraries were sequenced on an Illumina NovaSeq using 2 x 150 bp paired-end reads. The original methods were these. Demultiplexing of reads and collapsing into UMI-guided consensus sequences were performed with migec v1.2.7. Using mixcr v2.1.11, UMI consensuses were aligned to TRA and TRB V and J templates and then assembled into clonotypes. A clonotype was counted as expanded or contracted only if both edgeR and NoisET called the change significant, with noise models trained on biological replicates. edgeR calls used a false discovery rate-adjusted p below 0.01 and a log2 fold-change threshold of 1. As an exploratory analysis of dynamics, PCA with hierarchical clustering was applied to max-normalized trajectories of the 1000 most abundant clonotypes. Each responding clone was given a CD4 or CD8 phenotype based on the CD4+ and CD8+ repertoires, which had been sequenced separately. TCRdb itself trimmed the public reads at Q25 with fastp, ran MiXCR and retained productive beta chains. Entries are consolidated by CDR3 protein sequence, retaining the most common genes and DNA. These V and J calls originate from TCRdb's pipeline instead of the authors' own analysis. The sample records 350,000 to 500,000 distinct CDR3 sequences, 20% of which are singletons. The ten most abundant clones make up approximately 8.1% of the sample.

The specimen was PBMCs or a T cell subset sorted from them (not recorded which). The receptor was derived from an adult woman who had mild COVID-19 (a few samples of this study predate the infection). The sample titles of this study are shuffled in the database, so cell type and time point are left out; the donor was told from shared clones. The chain is assembled from TRBV27 and TRBJ1-1; a tentative D match to TRBD1 spans 5 bases. The DNA sequence follows: TGTGCCAGCAGTCCGGGGACCTGGAACACTGAAGCTTTCTTT. Translated, it reads CASSPGTWNTEAFF.